Listed below are T cell receptor beta chains from one sample, sequenced in a study of blood T cell repertoires in COVID-19. Using immunoSEQ multiplex PCR, the repertoire was profiled, and TCRdb retains in-frame clones only, with some absent. The sample lists over 150,000 clones, approximately 80% seen once, with roughly 3.7% in the top ten. The sequenced sample was peripheral blood. The receptor source for this set is a woman older than 75 with acute or convalescent COVID-19. Both conserved end residues are part of each CDR3. The order of the fields is D gene, J gene, clone size, V gene, CDR3 protein, CDR3 DNA. The D gene is left open where the match is weak. Expanded clones get a size class; other rows say once, few or many, or leave the size out.

- | TRBJ2-7 | - | TRBV25-1 | CASSDQRRSPAYEQYF | TGTGCCAGCAGTGATCAGAGACGGAGTCCCGCCTACGAGCAGTACTTC
- | TRBJ1-1 | few | TRBV21-1 | CASSKSGRGNTEAFF | TGTGCCAGCAGCAAATCTGGCAGGGGGAACACTGAAGCTTTCTTT
- | TRBJ2-7 | - | TRBV19 | CASSIREEQYF | TGTGCCAGTAGTATCCGGGAGGAGCAGTACTTC
TRBD2 | TRBJ2-1 | few | TRBV5-1 | CASQRTSGDYNEQFF | TGCGCCAGTCAAAGGACTAGCGGAGACTACAATGAGCAGTTCTTC
- | TRBJ2-3 | - | TRBV5-4 | CASSYEGLWGTDTQYF | TGTGCCAGCAGCTATGAGGGATTGTGGGGCACAGATACGCAGTATTTT
- | TRBJ2-1 | - | TRBV3-1/TRBV3-2 | CASSQSELLDNEQFF | TGTGCCAGCAGCCAATCTGAGCTCTTGGACAATGAGCAGTTCTTC
- | TRBJ2-7 | - | TRBV14 | CASSQRGGYEQYF | TGTGCCAGCAGCCAACGGGGTGGCTACGAGCAGTACTTC
- | TRBJ1-5 | once | TRBV30 | CAWSGGQINQPQHF | TGTGCCTGGAGTGGTGGGCAGATCAATCAGCCCCAGCATTTT
TRBD1 | TRBJ1-5 | - | TRBV7-2 | CASSPGGLPNQPQHF | TGTGCCAGCAGCCCAGGGGGCCTTCCTAATCAGCCCCAGCATTTT
- | TRBJ1-3 | once | TRBV2 | CASSDLNIHSGNTIYF | TGTGCCAGCAGTGATCTTAACATCCACTCTGGAAACACCATATATTTT
- | TRBJ2-3 | - | TRBV6-1 | CASSEALMGGLDTQYF | TGTGCCAGCAGTGAAGCGCTGATGGGGGGGCTAGATACGCAGTATTTT
- | TRBJ1-1 | - | TRBV4-1 | CASSPQPLGPPNTEAFF | TGCGCCAGCAGCCCACAACCCCTTGGGCCTCCGAACACTGAAGCTTTCTTT
TRBD2 | TRBJ2-2 | - | TRBV7-2 | CASNVPPSGAGELFF | TGTGCCAGCAACGTCCCTCCTAGCGGGGCCGGGGAGCTGTTTTTT
TRBD1 | TRBJ1-2 | - | TRBV19 | CASSIDTGDYYGYTF | TGTGCCAGTAGTATCGATACAGGGGACTACTATGGCTACACCTTC
TRBD2 | TRBJ2-7 | - | TRBV18 | CASSPQGSGGGYEQYF | TGTGCCAGCTCACCTCAAGGGTCGGGAGGGGGCTACGAGCAGTACTTC
- | TRBJ2-1 | - | TRBV6-5 | CASSSAGSYNEQFF | TGTGCCAGCAGTTCAGCAGGGTCTTACAATGAGCAGTTCTTC
TRBD2 | TRBJ2-5 | - | TRBV5-1 | CASSLDTSGGQTQYF | TGCGCCAGCAGCTTGGATACTAGCGGGGGCCAGACCCAGTACTTC
- | TRBJ1-1 | - | TRBV27 | CASSSDWNTEAFF | TGTGCCAGCAGTTCAGACTGGAACACTGAAGCTTTCTTT
- | TRBJ2-3 | - | TRBV9 | CASSVGVVTDTQYF | TGTGCCAGCAGCGTAGGCGTGGTCACAGATACGCAGTATTTT
TRBD2 | TRBJ2-7 | - | TRBV6-5 | CASRGLAGRIEQYF | TGTGCCAGCAGGGGACTAGCGGGAAGGATCGAGCAGTACTTC
TRBD1 | TRBJ1-6 | - | TRBV7-2 | CASSLGRQGTLSPLHF | TGTGCCAGCAGCTTAGGCCGACAGGGGACCCTGTCACCCCTCCACTTT
- | TRBJ1-1 | - | TRBV15 | CATSRAKGDTEAFF | TGTGCCACCAGCAGAGCCAAAGGGGACACTGAAGCTTTCTTT